Sequencing of this T cell receptor beta chain was carried out in a study of CXCR3-negative and CXCR3-positive naive CD8 T cells. Germline values: CDR1 LGHDT, CDR2 YNNKEL (reference sequence). This CDR3 comprises 13 residues. On this clonotype itself: No antigen is known for it.

UMI labels and 5' RACE were used to prepare the TRB cDNA libraries. TCRdb derives one entry per CDR3 protein from the 5' RACE reads, leaving out DNA. Here the sample table reports 45,000 to 60,000 distinct CDR3 sequences. Findings of the study overall: Comparably high diversity was seen in both naive subsets, and much lower diversity in memory CD8+ cells.

This TCR was sampled from a human donor in good health. Some clones in this sample may be carry-over from other donors' samples. The sample consisted of naive CXCR3- CD8+ T cells from blood. Specified subset: CD45RO-CCR7+CD27+CD95- naive CD8+ T cells lacking CXCR3 (TNR3-). This chain uses TRBV3-1 with TRBJ2-5. The CDR3 loop is CASSGILQETQYF.